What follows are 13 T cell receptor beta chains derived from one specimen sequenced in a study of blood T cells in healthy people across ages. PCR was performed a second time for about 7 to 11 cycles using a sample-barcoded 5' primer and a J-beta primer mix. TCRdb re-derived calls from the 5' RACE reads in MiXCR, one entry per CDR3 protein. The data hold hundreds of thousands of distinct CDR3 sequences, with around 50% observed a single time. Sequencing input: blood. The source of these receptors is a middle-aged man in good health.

The CDR3 region is CATSSDRIETQYF. The CDR3 coding sequence is TGTGCCACCAGCTCAGATCGGATAGAGACCCAGTACTTC. The V and J genes are TRBV15 and TRBJ2-5; D is ambiguous. V lost 5 bases and J 4 bases, leaving 11 bases between the germline ends. Germline CDR1 and CDR2: LNHNV and YYDKDF (reference sequence). The CDR3 contains 13 residues.

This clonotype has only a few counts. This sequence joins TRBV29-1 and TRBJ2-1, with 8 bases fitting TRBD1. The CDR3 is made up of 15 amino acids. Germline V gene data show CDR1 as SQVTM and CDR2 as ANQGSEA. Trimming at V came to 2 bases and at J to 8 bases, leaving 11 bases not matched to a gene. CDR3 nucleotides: TGCAGCGTTGAAAGGACAGGGCACAAGGGCTATGAGCAGTTCTTC. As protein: CSVERTGHKGYEQFF.

The CDR3 region has the DNA TGTGCCAGCAGCTTAGTATTCCGACTCCCCTCATCCCCTGGGGCCAACGTCCTGACTTTC. The encoded protein is CASSLVFRLPSSPGANVLTF. This sequence joins TRBV7-9 and TRBJ2-6; D gene uncertain. The CDR3 runs 20 residues. Looked up from germline, CDR1 is SEHNR and CDR2 is FQNEAQ (reference sequence). V was cut by 1 base and J by 2 bases, with 21 bases left in between.

CDR3 loop: CASSPNGLAGVSNEQFF. The CDR3 nucleotides are TGTGCCAGCAGTCCGAACGGACTAGCGGGAGTTTCAAATGAGCAGTTCTTC. The chain has TRBV12-3 or TRBV12-4 and TRBJ2-1; 13 positions agree with TRBD2. The CDR3 sequence is 17 residues long. The J segment lost 7 bases and the V segment lost 5 bases, leaving 11 bases of the junction unmatched.

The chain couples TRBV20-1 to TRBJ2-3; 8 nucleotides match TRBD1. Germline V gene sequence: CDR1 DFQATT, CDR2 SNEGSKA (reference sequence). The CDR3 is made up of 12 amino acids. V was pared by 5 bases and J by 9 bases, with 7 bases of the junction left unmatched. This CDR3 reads CSAVGQGGTQYF. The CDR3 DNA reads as TGCAGTGCTGTTGGACAGGGCGGGACGCAGTATTTT.

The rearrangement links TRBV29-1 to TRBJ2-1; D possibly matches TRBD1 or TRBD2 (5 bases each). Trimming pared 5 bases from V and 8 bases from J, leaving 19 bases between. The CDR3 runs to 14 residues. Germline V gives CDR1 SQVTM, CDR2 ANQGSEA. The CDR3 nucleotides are TGCAGCGTTCCCGATAGGGGTAGGCGGGATGAGCAGTTCTTC. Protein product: CSVPDRGRRDEQFF.

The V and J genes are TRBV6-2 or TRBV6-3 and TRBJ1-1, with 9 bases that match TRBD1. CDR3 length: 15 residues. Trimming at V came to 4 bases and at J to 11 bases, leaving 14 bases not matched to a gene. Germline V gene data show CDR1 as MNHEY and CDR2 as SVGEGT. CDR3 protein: CASSSRDRDPVGAFF. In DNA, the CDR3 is TGTGCCAGCAGTTCTAGGGACAGGGATCCTGTCGGGGCTTTCTTT.

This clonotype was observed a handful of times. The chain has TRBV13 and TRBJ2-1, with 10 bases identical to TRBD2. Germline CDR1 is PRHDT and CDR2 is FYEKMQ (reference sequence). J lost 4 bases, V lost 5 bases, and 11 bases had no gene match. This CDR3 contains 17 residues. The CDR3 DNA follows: TGTGCCAGCAGCACCGAATTACCGGGACTAGCGTACAATGAGCAGTTCTTC. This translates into CASSTELPGLAYNEQFF.

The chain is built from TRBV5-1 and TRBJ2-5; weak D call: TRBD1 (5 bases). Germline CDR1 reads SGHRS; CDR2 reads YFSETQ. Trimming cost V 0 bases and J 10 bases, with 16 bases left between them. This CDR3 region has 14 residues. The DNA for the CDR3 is TGCGCCAGCAGCTTGGACTCTCCTATAGGGGTCCAGTACTTC. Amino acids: CASSLDSPIGVQYF.

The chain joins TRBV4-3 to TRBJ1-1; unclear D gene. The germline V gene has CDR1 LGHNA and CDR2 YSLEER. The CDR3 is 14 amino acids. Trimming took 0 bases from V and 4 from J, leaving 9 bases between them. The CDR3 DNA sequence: TGCGCCAGCAGCCAAGATAGGGTCGGCACTGAAGCTTTCTTT. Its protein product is CASSQDRVGTEAFF.

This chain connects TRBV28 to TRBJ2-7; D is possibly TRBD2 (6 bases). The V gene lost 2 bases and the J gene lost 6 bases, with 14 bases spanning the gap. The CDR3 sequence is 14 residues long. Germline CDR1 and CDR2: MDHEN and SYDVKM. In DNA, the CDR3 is TGTGCCAGCAGTTTAAAACGAGCGGGCGGCGAGCAGTACTTC. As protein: CASSLKRAGGEQYF.

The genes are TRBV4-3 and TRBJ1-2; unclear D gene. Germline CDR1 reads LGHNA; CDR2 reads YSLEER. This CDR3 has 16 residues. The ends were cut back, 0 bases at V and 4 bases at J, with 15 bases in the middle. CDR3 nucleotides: TGCGCCAGCAGCCAAGATCTGGCCGACTCGATCTATGGCTACACCTTC. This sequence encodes CASSQDLADSIYGYTF.

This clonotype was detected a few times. The CDR3 region has the DNA TGTGCCAGCAGCCAAGAAGATCTAGCGGGAGAGGGTGGAGATACGCAGTATTTT. The encoded protein is CASSQEDLAGEGGDTQYF. The chain joins TRBV4-2 to TRBJ2-3, with 10 bases that match TRBD2. The CDR3 sequence is 18 residues long. The germline CDR1 and CDR2 sequences are LGHNA and YNFKEQ. Trimming cost V 0 bases and J 5 bases; bases outside gene matches: 11.